This TCR beta chain was sequenced for a study of preoperative IRX-2 immunotherapy in early breast cancer (dated by TCRdb to between 2018 and 2021). To prepare the library, the immunoSEQ multiplex PCR assay was applied. Imported from immuneACCESS, the table was reduced by TCRdb to in-frame sequences with V and J called. These copies leave out some clones; in studies compared against another copy, an unresolved V gene accounts for under half, and the cause of the remainder is not known. The sample yields approximately 100,000 clones; roughly 88% were counted once. The ten top clones hold about 2% of the sample. Germline trimming amounts to 3 bases on V and 4 bases on J, with 0 as the count of junction bases outside the gene matches. The germline V gene (reference sequence) sets CDR1 to LNHDA and CDR2 to SQIVND. The CDR3 measures 13 amino acids from cysteine to phenylalanine. The sequence is cut down to CDR3 DNA, 39 bases in frame from base 1.

Explained via the paper, the treatment or condition label denotes: preoperative locoregional IRX-2 cytokine immunotherapy. The samples were obtained from a phase Ib study in which preoperative, locoregional IRX-2 cytokine immunotherapy intended to prime immune responses was tested. Patients with early-stage breast cancer who were given IRX-2 before surgery served as donors. This clone was detected a few times. There is no known antigen for this receptor. No much larger clone exists at a distance of one base, and base qualities are not known. The material sequenced was tumor tissue, taken after IRX-2 immunotherapy. The receptor was derived from a human donor with breast cancer. Recombination joined TRBV19 with TRBJ1-3; 7 bases in the middle match TRBD1. At the DNA level, the sequence is TGTGCCAGTAGTATGGGACAGGGAAACACCATATATTTT. Translated, it gives CASSMGQGNTIYF. The full variable domain, completed from the reference TRBV19 and TRBJ1-3 proteins outside the CDR3, reads DGGITQSPKYLFRKEGQNVTLSCEQNLNHDAMYWYRQDPGQGLRLIYYSQIVNDFQKGDIAEGYSVSREKKESFPLTVTSAQKNPTAFYLCASSMGQGNTIYFGEGSWLTVV.